The clone carrying this T cell receptor beta chain was detected ten times or more. Antigen unknown. The data stem from a study of T cells after yellow fever vaccination. V was clipped by 3 bases and J by 6 bases; unmatched bases: 2. Germline assignment: CDR1 SGHTA and CDR2 FQGTGA. The length of the CDR3 is 14 residues. Synthesis of TCR cDNA relied on 5'RACE template switching, which attached a universal primer site and UMIs. TCRdb fed the 5' RACE reads into MiXCR, producing one record per CDR3 protein. The profile shows about 400,000 distinct CDR3 sequences, around 6.4% of them singletons. Study results and limitations: After the booster, approximately 96% of CD4 and about 90% of CD8 primary-response clones were re-detected. Weaker, the secondary response had a peak occurring faster, on day 5 versus 15. FACS-sorted repertoires might harbor abundant contaminating clonotypes from the bulk population.

The chain has TRBV7-3 and TRBJ2-3; 11 bases align to TRBD2. Sample: PBMCs, taken 5 days after the yellow fever booster vaccination. The origin of this receptor is a man aged 30 to 45 who received the YFV17D yellow fever vaccine. The CDR3 protein is CASSFTSGSDTQYF. Written as DNA, the CDR3 is TGTGCCAGCAGCTTTACTAGCGGGAGTGATACGCAGTATTTT.